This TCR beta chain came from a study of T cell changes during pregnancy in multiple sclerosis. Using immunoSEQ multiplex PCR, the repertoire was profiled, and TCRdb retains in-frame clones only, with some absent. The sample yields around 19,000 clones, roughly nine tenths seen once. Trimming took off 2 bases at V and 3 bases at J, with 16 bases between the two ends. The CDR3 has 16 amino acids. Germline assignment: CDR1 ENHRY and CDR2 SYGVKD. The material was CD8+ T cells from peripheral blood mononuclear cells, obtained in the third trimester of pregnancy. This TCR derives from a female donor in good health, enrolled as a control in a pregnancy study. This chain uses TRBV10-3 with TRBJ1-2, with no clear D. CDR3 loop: CAISEQWVLEDYGYTF. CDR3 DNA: TGTGCCATCAGTGAGCAATGGGTTCTCGAGGACTATGGCTACACCTTC.